Reported below is one T cell receptor beta chain. TCRdb's table, derived via immunoSEQ multiplex PCR, lists solely in-frame clones and lacks some. The data show hundreds of thousands of clones, with roughly 90% seen just once and 1.5% held by the top ten. The record originates from a study of Ad26.COV2.S vaccination and SARS-CoV-2 variants. The CDR3 loop spans 13 amino acids. From germline, CDR1 is SGHAT and CDR2 FQNNGV. The ends were cut back, 1 base at V and 3 bases at J, with 7 bases in the middle. The treatment here: around 19 received Ad26.COV2.S at low or high dose, single or two shots; 5 received placebo; per-sample allocation not given. The study sampled participants on day 63 after the first vaccine or placebo injection.

This specimen consisted of peripheral blood, obtained in a trial of Ad26.COV2.S vaccine versus placebo. The gene calls are TRBV11-2 and TRBJ2-7, with D maybe TRBD2 (6 bases). This sequence originates from a person between 18 and 65 years old who received the Ad26.COV2.S COVID-19 vaccine or a placebo. The CDR3 spells CASSLVGGYEQYF. In DNA form, the CDR3 reads TGTGCCAGCAGCTTAGTGGGGGGCTACGAGCAGTACTTC.